This T cell receptor (beta chain) was sequenced in a study of cytomegalovirus exposure and HLA in healthy donors (dated 2017 in TCRdb). Describing the broader study: According to an earlier analysis of a few hundred of the donors, about 179 million T cells yielded roughly 100 million unique TCR beta sequences and 276 Gb of sequence data. An early release covering roughly 580 HLA-typed donors comprised approximately 300 gigabases of sequencing data and around 80 million unique TCR sequences. Besides the first cohort of under 700 subjects, a separate validation cohort made up of 120 different subjects was used. Every discovery cohort repertoire had been produced on one sequencing platform. HLA typing covered class I and class II loci at four-digit resolution. Rather than using new phenotypic data, the later analysis identified candidate immune exposures from TCR beta sequences and from how often those sequences occurred across donors. Roughly five DR-DQ haplotypes were handled as single units for association and clustering, since linkage in the cohort was strong. Alongside the repertoire data, information on donor age, sex, ethnicity and CMV serostatus was compiled. A later genetic analysis used genome-wide SNP genotypes for about 65% of the 666 donors, treating that subset as a discovery cohort. A later analysis re-analyzed previously published TCR beta repertoires from several hundred donors and added high-resolution HLA genotyping to study TCR occurrence patterns. The study profiled the T cell repertoires of under 850 subjects by immunosequencing and related them to cytomegalovirus serostatus. To decide whether each TCR beta V gene segment behaved as functional or pseudogenic, an earlier analysis of approximately 620 of the donors relied on high-throughput TCR beta sequencing. The genetic ancestry cluster associated with self-reported Caucasian donors included around four fifths of the 350 to 500 genotyped donors. The study aimed to test whether cataloging public T cell receptors could reveal signatures of past pathogen exposure. Typing coverage varied by locus: about 620-630 donors for A, B, C, DRB1 and DQB1; roughly 510 for DQA1; nearly 610 for DPA1; roughly 450 for DPB1. Among 398 genotyped donors of the cohort, an average of approximately 240,000 unique TCR beta nucleotide sequences was sequenced per donor, of which roughly 17% were non-productive. High-throughput TCR immunosequencing, statistical association of individual TCRs with disease status, and machine learning were combined to predict cytomegalovirus infection status.

The CDR3 numbers 15 residues from cysteine through phenylalanine. The kept DNA is CDR3 alone, 45 bases in frame from the first base. The germline V gene yields SGHTA for CDR1 and FQGNSA for CDR2. Compared with germline, V lacks 5 bases and J lacks 8 bases; bases without a gene match: 14. In total, approximately 700 healthy bone marrow donors made up the cohort. At the time of sampling, every cohort member was nominally healthy, though immune exposures that went unrecorded were likely present. The donor tested CMV seronegative, placing the donor among the roughly 400 seronegative members of the cohort. Every donor gave a peripheral blood sample, and the peripheral blood mononuclear cells from that sample were used for TCR beta sequencing. The Qiagen DNeasy Blood Extraction Kit was used to extract genomic DNA from the blood cell samples. Library construction relied on the immunoSEQ multiplex PCR assay. For the multiplex PCR, a mixture combining 60 forward primers for TCR Vbeta segments and 13 reverse primers for TCR Jbeta segments was used. The CDR3 region of rearranged TCR beta genes was amplified from genomic DNA with a multiplex PCR assay. On the Illumina HiSeq System, the amplified TCR beta libraries were sequenced as 87-base-pair reads. Turning to the authors' computational methods: In a later analysis, roughly 80 million unique TCR beta chains were counted across the 666 repertoires, and approximately 9.9 million of these chains were shared by at least two donors. Raw reads were error-corrected and collapsed into unique sequences with a nearest-neighbor algorithm that merged closely related sequences to remove PCR and sequencing errors. CDR3 sequences were aligned to IMGT reference sequences to assign V, D and J gene segments. For a sequence to be retained, a match of at least six nucleotides was required to both a V gene segment and a J gene segment. A rearrangement counted as productive if the CDR3 had no stop codons and remained in frame with V and J, and every other rearrangement counted as non-productive. Following IMGT convention, CDR3 was defined as the stretch from the second conserved V-encoded cysteine up to the conserved J-encoded phenylalanine. The earlier analysis of about 500 of the donors excluded sequences that lacked an unambiguous match to a single V gene segment. In an earlier analysis of approximately 590 of the donors, a V segment was called functional when productive rearrangements were above 56.7%, and segregating when the standard deviation between donors exceeded 5%. To diagnose cytomegalovirus status from the catalog of TCR beta chain sequences, a statistical classification framework was built. V and J gene assignment, in a later analysis, came from comparing TCR nucleotide sequences with IMGT/GENE-DB human TR gene sequences. Using the TCRdist pipeline, a later analysis assigned CDR3 sequences along with most-parsimonious VDJ recombination scenarios. In a later analysis, each TCR beta chain was defined by its CDR3 amino acid sequence together with its V-gene family, and reads lacking a unique V-gene family were excluded. A later analysis removed nearly 600 highly shared, low-generation-probability nucleotide sequences to deal with suspected cross-contamination and a sequencing artifact. For each public chain, a later analysis derived a clonal expansion index from normalized ranks of inferred template counts within each repertoire. In a later analysis, generation probabilities were computed with a VDJ recombination model fitted to out-of-frame rearrangements, and the resulting probabilities were checked against IGoR. Hypergeometric tests were used in a later analysis to score TCR-TCR, TCR-HLA and TCR-CMV co-occurrence, with a repertoire-size bias correction applied to the TCR pairs. In a later analysis, false discovery rates were estimated by permuting HLA or CMV assignments 20 times. In a later analysis, co-occurring TCRs were grouped with DBSCAN, and TCRdist sequence similarity was added when clustering was performed within HLA-allele-positive subsets. Repertoires with fewer than 30,000 or more than 120,000 public chains, plus five repertoires with anomalous nucleotide sharing, were excluded from co-occurrence clustering. The immuneACCESS repertoire file appears here via TCRdb, limited to in-frame rearrangements. These files lack a portion of the clones; in checked studies, under half of the deficit traces to unresolved V genes, and the cause of the others is not known. The V and J calls and the clone size are those of that table, but D and trimming were determined from the DNA. The sample table shows 100,000 to 120,000 clones, and about four fifths are seen once. Together, the top ten hold under 1.5% of the sample.

Comments on this clone: Its specific antigen is unknown. It has no much larger one-base neighbor in the sample; base qualities were not kept.

Broader findings and caveats from the paper: A cluster of highly shared sequence variants was judged likely to be a technical artifact of the sequencing pipeline. A later analysis found that TCR association rates varied across HLA loci, with DRB1 alleles showing the most associated TCRs and HLA-C alleles the fewest. Compared with the roughly 700-donor mean, donors in an Asian-associated ancestry cluster had fewer N-insertions in productive TCRs, according to a later genetic analysis. A few of the identified cytomegalovirus-associated TCR beta chains were confirmed in vitro to be specific for cytomegalovirus antigens. Assigning TCR associations to individual alleles was difficult when HLA alleles, especially DR and DQ, strongly co-occurred. A further reported finding was that TCR beta sequences accurately predicted the HLA-A and HLA-B alleles for most subjects in the first cohort. The study gave a list of some 150 TCR beta chains associated with cytomegalovirus. The authors suggested that the approach could potentially be extended to other disease states and immunological phenotypes. Linkage disequilibrium might explain the correlated functional status among segregating V segments, but an unknown experimental factor could not be ruled out. In this cohort, only TCR beta chains were sequenced, and detectable features were limited by the absence of alpha or paired-chain data. Most TCR sequences were observed very rarely across donors, whereas some public TCRs were present in many individuals. The earlier analysis of about 600 of the donors excluded about 16 rarely observed V segments, including chromosome 9 orphons, because counts were too low. For the cohort, immune exposure information was limited to CMV serostatus. According to a later analysis, parvovirus B19, influenza, CMV and Epstein-Barr virus appeared linked to several top co-occurrence clusters. In a later analysis, most CMV-associated TCR beta chains were found to appear HLA-restricted, with HLA associations seemingly driven largely by CMV exposure. Some IMGT-functional V segments, including TRBV6-2 and TRBV6-3, could not be told apart with the 87-base-pair reads, so those segments were excluded. The presence/absence analyses assumed that sequencing depth was roughly uniform across donors, and that assumption may not be true. An association between a missense DCLRE1C variant and V-gene and J-gene trimming of TCR beta chains was found in a later genetic analysis and replicated in an independent cohort. In a later analysis, HLA-associated TCR beta chains showed more clonal expansion and lower generation probabilities than non-associated chains that were equally common. In a later analysis, 15,000 to 20,000 TCR beta sequences were associated with specific HLA alleles at a false discovery rate of 0.05. Because HLA typing was unavailable for some donors at each locus, only the typed subset was used in association tests. In both the original and validation cohorts, the classifier was reported to diagnose cytomegalovirus status with high specificity and sensitivity. An earlier analysis of 450 to 750 of the donors showed that most TCR beta V segments appeared in productive rearrangements either about 87% or about 30% of the time, which broadly matched IMGT annotations.

This sequence uses TRBV7-2 and TRBJ1-2, with 7 central nucleotides matching TRBD1. The specimen was PBMCs. The clonotype was recovered from a man in his thirties or forties in good health and CMV-seronegative. The DNA sequence follows: TGTGCCAGCAGCCAAGGACAGGCCGGAGAACGCGGCTACACCTTC. This is translated as CASSQGQAGERGYTF.